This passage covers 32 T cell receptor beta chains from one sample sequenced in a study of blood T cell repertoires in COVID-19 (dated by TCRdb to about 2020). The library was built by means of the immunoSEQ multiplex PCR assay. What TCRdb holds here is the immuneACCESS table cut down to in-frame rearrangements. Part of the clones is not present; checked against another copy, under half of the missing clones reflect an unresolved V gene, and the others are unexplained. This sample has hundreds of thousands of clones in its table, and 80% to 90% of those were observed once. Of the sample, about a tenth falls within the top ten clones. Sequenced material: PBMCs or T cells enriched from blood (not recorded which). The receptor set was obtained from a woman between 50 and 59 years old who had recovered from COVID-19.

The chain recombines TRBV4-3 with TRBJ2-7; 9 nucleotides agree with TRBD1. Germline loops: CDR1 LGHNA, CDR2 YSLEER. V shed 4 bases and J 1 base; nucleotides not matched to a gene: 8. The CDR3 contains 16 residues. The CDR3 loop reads CASSPQGQGGSYEQYF. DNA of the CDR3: TGCGCCAGCAGCCCCCAGGGACAGGGAGGGTCCTACGAGCAGTACTTC.

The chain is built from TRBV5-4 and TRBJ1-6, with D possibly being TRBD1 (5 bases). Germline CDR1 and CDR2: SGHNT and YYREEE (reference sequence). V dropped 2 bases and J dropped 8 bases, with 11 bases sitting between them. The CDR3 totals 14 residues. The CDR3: CASSFLGDDSPLHF. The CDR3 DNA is TGTGCCAGCAGCTTCCTAGGGGATGATTCACCCCTCCACTTT.

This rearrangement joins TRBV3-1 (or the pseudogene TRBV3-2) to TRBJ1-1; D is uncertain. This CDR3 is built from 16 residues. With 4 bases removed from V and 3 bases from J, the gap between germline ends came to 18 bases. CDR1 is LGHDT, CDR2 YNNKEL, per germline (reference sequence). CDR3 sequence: CASSPHGVTTHTEAFF. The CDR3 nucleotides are TGTGCCAGCAGCCCGCACGGGGTGACCACCCACACTGAAGCTTTCTTT.

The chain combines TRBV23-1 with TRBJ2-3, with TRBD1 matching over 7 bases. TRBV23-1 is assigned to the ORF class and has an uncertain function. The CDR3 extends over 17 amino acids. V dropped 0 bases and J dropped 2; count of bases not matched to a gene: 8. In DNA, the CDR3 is TGCGCCAGCAGTCAATCGGGCAGGGGGAAAGACACAGATACGCAGTATTTT. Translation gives CASSQSGRGKDTDTQYF.

CDR3 nucleotide sequence: TGTGCCAGTAGACAGGGGGCGATTGAAAAACTGTTTTTT. This encodes CASRQGAIEKLFF. The rearrangement links TRBV19 to TRBJ1-4, with 9 positions matching TRBD1. V lost 6 bases to trimming and J lost 7 bases; unmatched junction nucleotides: 3. This CDR3 region has 13 residues. Germline CDR1 LNHDA, CDR2 SQIVND (reference sequence).

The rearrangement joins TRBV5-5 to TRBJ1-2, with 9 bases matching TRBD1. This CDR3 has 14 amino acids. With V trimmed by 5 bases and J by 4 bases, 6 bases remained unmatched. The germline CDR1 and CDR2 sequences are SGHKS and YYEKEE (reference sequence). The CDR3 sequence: CASRSGTGPYGYTF. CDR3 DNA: TGTGCCAGCAGATCCGGGACAGGGCCCTATGGCTACACCTTC.

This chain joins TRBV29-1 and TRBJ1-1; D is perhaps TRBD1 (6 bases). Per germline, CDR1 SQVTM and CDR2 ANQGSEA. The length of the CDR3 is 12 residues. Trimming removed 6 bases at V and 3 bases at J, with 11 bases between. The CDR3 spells CSVFGQYTEAFF. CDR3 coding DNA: TGCAGCGTGTTCGGACAGTACACTGAAGCTTTCTTT.

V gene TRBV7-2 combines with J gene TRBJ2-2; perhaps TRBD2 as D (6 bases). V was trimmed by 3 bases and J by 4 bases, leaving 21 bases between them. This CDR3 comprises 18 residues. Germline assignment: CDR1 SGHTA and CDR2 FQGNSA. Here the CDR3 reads CASSLDGTFLRPTGELFF. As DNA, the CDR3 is TGTGCCAGCAGCTTGGACGGGACTTTCTTAAGGCCCACCGGGGAGCTGTTTTTT.

This chain's CDR3 is CASSPPGAGNFNYGYTF. CDR3 coding DNA: TGTGCCAGCAGCCCACCAGGGGCAGGAAACTTTAACTATGGCTACACCTTC. The chain couples TRBV5-8 to TRBJ1-2; D is possibly TRBD1 (6 bases). This CDR3 region has 17 residues. Germline V gene data show CDR1 as SGHTS and CDR2 as YDEGEE. Trimming cost V 4 bases and J 1 base, with 20 bases left between them.

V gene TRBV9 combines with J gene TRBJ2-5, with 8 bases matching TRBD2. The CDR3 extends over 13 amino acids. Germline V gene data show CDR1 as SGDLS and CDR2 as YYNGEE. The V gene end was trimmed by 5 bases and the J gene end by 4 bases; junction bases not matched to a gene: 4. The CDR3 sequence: CASSTGGPETQYF. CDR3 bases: TGTGCCAGCAGTACGGGGGGGCCAGAGACCCAGTACTTC.

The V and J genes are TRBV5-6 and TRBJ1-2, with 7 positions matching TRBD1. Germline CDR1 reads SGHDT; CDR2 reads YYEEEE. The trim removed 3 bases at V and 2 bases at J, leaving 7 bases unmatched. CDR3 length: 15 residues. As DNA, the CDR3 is TGTGCCAGCAGCTCCCCCATGGGACAGAACTATGGCTACACCTTC. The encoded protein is CASSSPMGQNYGYTF.

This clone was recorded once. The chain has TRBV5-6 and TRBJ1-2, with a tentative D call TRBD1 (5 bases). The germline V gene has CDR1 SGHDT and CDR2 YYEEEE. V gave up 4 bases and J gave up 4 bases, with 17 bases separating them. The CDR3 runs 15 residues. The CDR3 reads CASSAKSGGTYGYTF. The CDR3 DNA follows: TGTGCCAGCAGCGCCAAGTCTGGGGGGACCTATGGCTACACCTTC.

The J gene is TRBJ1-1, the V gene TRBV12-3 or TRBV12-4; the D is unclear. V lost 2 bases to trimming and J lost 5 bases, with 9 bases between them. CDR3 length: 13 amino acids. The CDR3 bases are TGTGCCAGCAGTTTACAGTTATGGACTGAAGCTTTCTTT. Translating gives CASSLQLWTEAFF.

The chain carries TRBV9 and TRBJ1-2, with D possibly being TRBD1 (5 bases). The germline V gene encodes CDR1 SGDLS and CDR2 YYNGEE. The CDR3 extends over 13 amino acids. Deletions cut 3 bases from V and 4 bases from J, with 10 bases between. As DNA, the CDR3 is TGTGCCAGCAGCGCTGGGACTGCCTATGGCTACACCTTC. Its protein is CASSAGTAYGYTF. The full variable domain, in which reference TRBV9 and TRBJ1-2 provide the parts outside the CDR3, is DSGVTQTPKHLITATGQRVTLRCSPRSGDLSVYWYQQSLDQGLQFLIQYYNGEERAKGNILERFSAQQFPDLHSELNLSSLELGDSALYFCASSAGTAYGYTFGSGTRLTVV.

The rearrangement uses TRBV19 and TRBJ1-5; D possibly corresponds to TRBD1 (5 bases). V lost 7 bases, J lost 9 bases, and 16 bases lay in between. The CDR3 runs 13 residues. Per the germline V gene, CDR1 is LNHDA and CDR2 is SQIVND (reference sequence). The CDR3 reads CASTRTAGGPQHF. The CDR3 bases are TGTGCCAGTACCCGGACGGCCGGGGGGCCCCAGCATTTT.

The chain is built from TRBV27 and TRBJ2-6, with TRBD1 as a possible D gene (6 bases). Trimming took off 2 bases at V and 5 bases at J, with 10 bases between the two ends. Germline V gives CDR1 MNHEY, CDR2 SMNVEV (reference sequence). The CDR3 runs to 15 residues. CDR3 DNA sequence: TGTGCCAGCAGTTTAGCACAGGGCTGGGCCAACGTCCTGACTTTC. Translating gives CASSLAQGWANVLTF.

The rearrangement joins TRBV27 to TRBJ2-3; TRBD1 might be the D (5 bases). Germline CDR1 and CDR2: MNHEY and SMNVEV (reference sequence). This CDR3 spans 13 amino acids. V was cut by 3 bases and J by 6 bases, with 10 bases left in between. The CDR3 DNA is TGTGCCAGCAGTTTTCAGGGCATGGATACGCAGTATTTT. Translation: CASSFQGMDTQYF.

CDR3 coding DNA: TGTGCCAGCAGTCCCGGGACACTCCGTCAGCCCCAGCATTTT. Protein sequence: CASSPGTLRQPQHF. This rearrangement joins TRBV28 to TRBJ1-5, with a possible D match to TRBD1 (6 bases). V lost 5 bases and J 6 bases, leaving 14 bases between the germline ends. Germline CDR1 and CDR2: MDHEN and SYDVKM. This CDR3 has 14 amino acids.

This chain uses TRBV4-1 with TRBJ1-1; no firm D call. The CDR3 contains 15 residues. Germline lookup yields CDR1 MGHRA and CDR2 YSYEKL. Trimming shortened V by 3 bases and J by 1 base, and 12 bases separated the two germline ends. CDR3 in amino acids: CASSHAGLRNTEAFF. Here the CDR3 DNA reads TGCGCCAGCAGCCACGCCGGTTTAAGGAACACTGAAGCTTTCTTT.

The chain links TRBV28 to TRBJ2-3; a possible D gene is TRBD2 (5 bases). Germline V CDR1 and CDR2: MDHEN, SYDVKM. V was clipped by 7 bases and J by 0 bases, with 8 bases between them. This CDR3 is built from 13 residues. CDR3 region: CASIPGSTDTQYF. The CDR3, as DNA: TGTGCCAGCATCCCGGGGAGCACAGATACGCAGTATTTT.

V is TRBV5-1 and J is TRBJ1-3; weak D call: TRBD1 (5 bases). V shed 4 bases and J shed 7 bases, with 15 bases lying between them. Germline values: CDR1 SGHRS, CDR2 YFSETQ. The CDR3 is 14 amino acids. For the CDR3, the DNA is TGCGCCAGCAGCCCCCTGGACAATACCAACACCATATATTTT. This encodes CASSPLDNTNTIYF.

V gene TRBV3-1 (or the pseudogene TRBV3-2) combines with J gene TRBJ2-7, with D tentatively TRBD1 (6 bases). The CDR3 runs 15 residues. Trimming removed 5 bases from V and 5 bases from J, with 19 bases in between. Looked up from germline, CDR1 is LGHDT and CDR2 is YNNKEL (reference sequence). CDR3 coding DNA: TGTGCCAGCAGCTATGGACTTACAGGGAAGAACGAGCAGTACTTC. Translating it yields CASSYGLTGKNEQYF.

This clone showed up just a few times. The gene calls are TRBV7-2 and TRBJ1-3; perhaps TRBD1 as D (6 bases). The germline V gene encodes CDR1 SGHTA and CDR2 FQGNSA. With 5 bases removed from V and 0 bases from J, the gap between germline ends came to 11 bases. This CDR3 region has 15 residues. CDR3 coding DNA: TGTGCCAGCAGCGCGGACAGCAGCTCTGGAAACACCATATATTTT. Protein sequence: CASSADSSSGNTIYF.

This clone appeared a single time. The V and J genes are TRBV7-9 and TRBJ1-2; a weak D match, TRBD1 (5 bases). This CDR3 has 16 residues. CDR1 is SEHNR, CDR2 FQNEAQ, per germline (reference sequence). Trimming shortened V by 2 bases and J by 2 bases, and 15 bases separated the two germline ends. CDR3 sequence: CASSLIGGLSNYGYTF. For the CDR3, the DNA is TGTGCCAGCAGCTTAATTGGGGGACTATCGAACTATGGCTACACCTTC.

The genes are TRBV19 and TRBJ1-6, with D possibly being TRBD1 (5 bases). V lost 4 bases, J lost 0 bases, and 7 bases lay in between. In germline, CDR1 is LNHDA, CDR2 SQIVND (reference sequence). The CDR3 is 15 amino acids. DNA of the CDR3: TGTGCCAGTAGTACGGGGGACTCCTATAATTCACCCCTCCACTTT. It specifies CASSTGDSYNSPLHF.

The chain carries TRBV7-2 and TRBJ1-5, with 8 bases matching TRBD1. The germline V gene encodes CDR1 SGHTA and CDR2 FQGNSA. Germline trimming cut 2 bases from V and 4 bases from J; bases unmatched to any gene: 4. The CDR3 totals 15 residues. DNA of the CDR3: TGTGCCAGCAGCTTAAGACAGGGGCCGAATCAGCCCCAGCATTTT. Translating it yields CASSLRQGPNQPQHF.

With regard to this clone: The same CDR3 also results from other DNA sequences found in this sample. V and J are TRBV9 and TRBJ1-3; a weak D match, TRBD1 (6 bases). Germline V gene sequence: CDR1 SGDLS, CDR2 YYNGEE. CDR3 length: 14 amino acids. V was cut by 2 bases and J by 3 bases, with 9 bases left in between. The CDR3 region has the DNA TGTGCCAGCAGCGTTGCAGGGGATGGAAACACCATATATTTT. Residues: CASSVAGDGNTIYF.

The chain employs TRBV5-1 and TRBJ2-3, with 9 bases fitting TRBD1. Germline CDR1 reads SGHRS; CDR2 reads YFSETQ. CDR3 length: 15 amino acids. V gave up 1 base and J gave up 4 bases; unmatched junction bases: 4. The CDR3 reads CASSLLRQGADTQYF. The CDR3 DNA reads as TGCGCCAGCAGCTTGTTACGACAGGGGGCAGATACGCAGTATTTT.

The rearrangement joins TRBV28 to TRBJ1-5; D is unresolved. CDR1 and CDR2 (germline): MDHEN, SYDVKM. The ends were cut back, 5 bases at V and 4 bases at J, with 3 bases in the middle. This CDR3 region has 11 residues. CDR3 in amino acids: CASSRNQPQHF. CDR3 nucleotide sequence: TGTGCCAGCAGTCGGAATCAGCCCCAGCATTTT. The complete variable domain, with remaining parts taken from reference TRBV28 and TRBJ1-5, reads DVKVTQSSRYLVKRTGEKVFLECVQDMDHENMFWYRQDPGLGLRLIYFSYDVKMKEKGDIPEGYSVSREKKERFSLILESASTNQTSMYLCASSRNQPQHFGDGTRLSIL.

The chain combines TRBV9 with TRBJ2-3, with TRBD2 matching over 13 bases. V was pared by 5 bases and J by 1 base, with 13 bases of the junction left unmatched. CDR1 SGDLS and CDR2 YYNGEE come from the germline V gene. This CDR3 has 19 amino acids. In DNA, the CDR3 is TGTGCCAGCAGTCGAGGACTAGCGGGGGCCCGCCCCGGCACAGATACGCAGTATTTT. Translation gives CASSRGLAGARPGTDTQYF.

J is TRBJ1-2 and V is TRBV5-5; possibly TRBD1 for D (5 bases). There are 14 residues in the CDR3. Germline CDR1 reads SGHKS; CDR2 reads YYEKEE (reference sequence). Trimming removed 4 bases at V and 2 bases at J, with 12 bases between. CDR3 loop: CASSPRVGNYGYTF. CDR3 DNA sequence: TGTGCCAGCAGCCCCAGGGTCGGAAACTATGGCTACACCTTC.

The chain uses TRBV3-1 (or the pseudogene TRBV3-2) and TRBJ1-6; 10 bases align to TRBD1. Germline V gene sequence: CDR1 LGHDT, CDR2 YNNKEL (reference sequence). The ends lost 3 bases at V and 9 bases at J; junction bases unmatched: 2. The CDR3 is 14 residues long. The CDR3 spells CASSQGTGVSPLHF. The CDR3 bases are TGTGCCAGCAGCCAGGGGACAGGGGTTTCACCCCTCCACTTT.